Presented here are 8 T cell receptor beta chains from one specimen sequenced in a study of tumor-infiltrating lymphocytes in primary liver carcinoma (dated by TCRdb to 2017 to 2019). Total RNA and DNA were co-extracted from approximately 20-30 mg of bulk tissue with the AllPrep DNA/RNA mini kit, without cell sorting. The run used an Illumina HiSeq 2500. Using a constant-region primer and ProtoScript II reverse transcriptase, TCRbeta-specific cDNA was reverse-transcribed from 400 to 550 ng total RNA. Construction of the TCRbeta libraries relied on three nested rounds of multiplex PCR, following a slightly modified ARM-PCR procedure. Multiplex TRBV1-TRBV30 forward primers and a Cbeta reverse primer were used in the first two PCR rounds, each of which was run for around 9 cycles. The raw public reads went through TCRdb reprocessing: fastp at Q25, MiXCR clone calling, in-frame beta chains kept. Entries are consolidated by CDR3 protein sequence, retaining the most common genes and DNA. The sample table holds some 110,000 distinct CDR3 sequences, of which 64% were seen once. 7.5% to 9% of the sample belongs to the ten largest clones.

Sequencing used liver tumor tissue from sampling region 3. The cell subset or site label for this specimen denotes: tumor region T3, left-lateral pole. These receptor sequences come from a woman aged 60-70 years with primary liver carcinoma and hepatitis B virus infection.

A remark on this clonotype: This may arise from a read error, as a much more abundant clone is one base away. The chain joins TRBV5-6 to TRBJ2-1, with D unresolved. Germline CDR1 is SGHDT and CDR2 is YYEEEE. V shed 2 bases and J shed 7 bases, with 13 bases lying between them. The CDR3 extends over 14 amino acids. The CDR3 coding sequence is TGTGCCAGCAGCTTTGCCCTGATAACGAATGAGCAGTTCTTC. Protein product: CASSFALITNEQFF.

Details on this clonotype: A read error may explain this, as a much larger clone is one base away. The chain links TRBV5-1 to TRBJ1-2; weak D call: TRBD1 (5 bases). The CDR3 sequence is 15 residues long. Germline CDR1 reads SGHRS; CDR2 reads YFSETQ. Trimming shortened V by 4 bases and J by 0 bases, and 13 bases separated the two germline ends. The CDR3 reads CASSLEGGANYGYTF. The CDR3, as DNA: TGCGCCAGCAGCCTCGAGGGAGGGGCTAACTATGGCTACACCTTC.

In regard to this clonotype: With a much larger clone just one base away, this may be a read error. This chain links TRBV28 with TRBJ2-1; 7 nucleotides match TRBD2. Trimming at V came to 5 bases and at J to 3 bases, leaving 25 bases not matched to a gene. CDR1 is MDHEN and CDR2 is SYDVKM in the germline V gene. The CDR3 spans 21 residues. The CDR3 nucleotides read TGTGCCAGCAGTCTCCGTCCCGGGACTGGCGGGAGCTCCTTTTTCTACAATGAGCAGTTCTTC. As protein: CASSLRPGTGGSSFFYNEQFF.

This clonotype was observed a few times. A much larger clone sits a single nucleotide away, making a read error possible. V and J are TRBV30 and TRBJ2-5; 9 nucleotides align to TRBD1. This CDR3 contains 11 residues. The germline CDR1 and CDR2 sequences are GTSNPN and SVGIG (reference sequence). The CDR3 DNA is TGTGTCTGGGGACAGGGAGAGACCCAGTACTTC. Amino acid sequence: CVWGQGETQYF. The full variable domain, with the rest looked up from reference TRBV30 and TRBJ2-5, is SQTIHQWPATLVQPVGSPLSLECTVEGTSNPNLYWYRQAAGRGLQLLFYSVGIGQISSEVPQNLSASRPQDRQFILSSKKLLLSDSGFYLCVWGQGETQYFGPGTRLLVL.

As concerns this clonotype: A much larger clone differs from this one at a single base, so this may be a read error. The conserved phenylalanine or tryptophan normally closing the CDR3 is absent here, so this likely arose from a read error. The chain has TRBV11-2 and TRBJ2-3; 10 bases are shared with TRBD2. Per the germline V gene, CDR1 is SGHAT and CDR2 is FQNNGV. This CDR3 is 16 amino acids long. V was pared by 5 bases and J by 5 bases, with 10 bases of the junction left unmatched. This CDR3 reads CASSPGTSAKLDTQYS. DNA of the CDR3: TGTGCCAGCAGCCCCGGGACTAGCGCCAAGCTAGATACGCAGTATTCT.

About this clonotype: The junction departs from germline at one end; a sequencing error may be responsible. The chain couples TRBV12-3 or TRBV12-4 to TRBJ1-5; the D gene is possibly TRBD1 (6 bases). The CDR3 consists of 16 residues. The CDR3 bases are TGTGTCAGCAGTTTAGACGGGGGGGCAGGGTCTCAGCTCCAGCATTTT. Protein product: CVSSLDGGAGSQLQHF.

Concerning this clonotype: One junction end disagrees with the germline gene, perhaps due to a read error. This rearrangement joins TRBV11-2 to TRBJ2-7, with D tentatively TRBD2 (7 bases). The CDR3 spans 15 residues. Looked up from germline, CDR1 is SGHAT and CDR2 is FQNNGV. The CDR3 here is CASSLGGGGARQQYF. The CDR3, as DNA: TGTGCCAGCAGTTTAGGAGGGGGAGGGGCTCGCCAGCAGTACTTC.

As for this clonotype: Possible read error: a much larger clone is one base away. The CDR3 region is CASSLMGARGETLYF. CDR3 nucleotide sequence: TGTGCCAGCAGTTTAATGGGGGCGCGGGGGGAGACCCTGTACTTC. The J gene is TRBJ2-5, the V gene TRBV28, with 8 bases lining up with TRBD2. Germline V lookup: CDR1 MDHEN, CDR2 SYDVKM. The CDR3 sequence is 15 residues long. Looking up the rest from reference TRBV28 and TRBJ2-5 gives the full variable domain: DVKVTQSSRYLVKRTGEKVFLECVQDMDHENMFWYRQDPGLGLRLIYFSYDVKMKEKGDIPEGYSVSREKKERFSLILESASTNQTSMYLCASSLMGARGETLYFGPGTRLLVL.